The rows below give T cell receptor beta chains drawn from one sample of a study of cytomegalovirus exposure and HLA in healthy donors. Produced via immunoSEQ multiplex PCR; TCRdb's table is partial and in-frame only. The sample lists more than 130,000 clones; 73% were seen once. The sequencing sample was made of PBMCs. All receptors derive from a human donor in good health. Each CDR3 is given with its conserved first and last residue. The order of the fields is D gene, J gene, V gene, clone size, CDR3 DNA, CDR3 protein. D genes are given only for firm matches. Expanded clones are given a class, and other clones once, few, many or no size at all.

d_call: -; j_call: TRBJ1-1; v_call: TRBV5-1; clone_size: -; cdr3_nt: TGCGCCAGCAGCATACAGGGTTCTCGGGCTTTCTTT; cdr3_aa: CASSIQGSRAFF
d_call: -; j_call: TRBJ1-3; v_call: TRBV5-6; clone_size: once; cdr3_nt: TGTGCCAGCAGTAAACCACGACATTTCTCTGGAAACACCATATATTTT; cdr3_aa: CASSKPRHFSGNTIYF
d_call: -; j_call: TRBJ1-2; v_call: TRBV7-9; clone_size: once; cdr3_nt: TGTGCCAGCAGCTTACAGTCAGGGTGGGATGGCTACACCTTC; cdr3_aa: CASSLQSGWDGYTF
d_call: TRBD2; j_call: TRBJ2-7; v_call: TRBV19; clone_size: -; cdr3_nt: TGTGCCAGTAGTCCCCGGACTAGCGGGAGCGCCTACGAGCAGTACTTC; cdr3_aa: CASSPRTSGSAYEQYF
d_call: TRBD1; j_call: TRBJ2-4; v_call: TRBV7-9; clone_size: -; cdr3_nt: TGTGCCAGCAGCCGCAATCCCAGGGGGCCCGGGGGCAGTGACATTCAGTACTTC; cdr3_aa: CASSRNPRGPGGSDIQYF
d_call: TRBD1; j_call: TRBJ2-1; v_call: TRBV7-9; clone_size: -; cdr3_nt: TGTGCCAGCGCCGAAGACAGGGCCTACAATGAGCAGTTCTTC; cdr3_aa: CASAEDRAYNEQFF
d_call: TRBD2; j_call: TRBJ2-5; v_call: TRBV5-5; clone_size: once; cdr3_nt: TGTGCCAGCAGTCCCACTAGCGGGGGGTTAGAGACCCAGTACTTC; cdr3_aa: CASSPTSGGLETQYF
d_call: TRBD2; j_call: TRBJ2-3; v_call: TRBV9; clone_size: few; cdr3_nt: TGTGCCAGCAGCGAAGGACTAGAACTCACAGATACGCAGTATTTT; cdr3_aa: CASSEGLELTDTQYF
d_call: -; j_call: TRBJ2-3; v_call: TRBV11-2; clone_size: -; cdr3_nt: TGTGCCAGCAGCTTAGCGATAGCGAGCACAGATACGCAGTATTTT; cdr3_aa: CASSLAIASTDTQYF
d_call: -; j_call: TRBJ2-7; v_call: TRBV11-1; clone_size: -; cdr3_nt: TGTGCCAGCAGCTTAGGGAGGGTCTACGAGCAGTACTTC; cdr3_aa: CASSLGRVYEQYF
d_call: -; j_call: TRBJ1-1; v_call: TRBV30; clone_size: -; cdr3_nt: TGTGCCTGGAGTGTTGAACCCCAGGACACTGAAGCTTTCTTT; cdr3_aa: CAWSVEPQDTEAFF
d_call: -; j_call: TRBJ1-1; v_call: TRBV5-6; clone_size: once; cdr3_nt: TGTGCCAGCAGCTTGGCGACAGCTCCTGAAGCTTTCTTT; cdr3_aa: CASSLATAPEAFF
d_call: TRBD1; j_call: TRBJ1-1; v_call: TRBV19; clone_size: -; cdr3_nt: TGTGCCAGTAGAGAACAGGGGGCTTATGCTTTCTTT; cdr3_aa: CASREQGAYAFF
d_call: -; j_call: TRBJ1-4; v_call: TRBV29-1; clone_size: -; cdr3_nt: TGCAGCGCGACAGGCCTGGGGGAAAAACTGTTTTTT; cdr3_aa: CSATGLGEKLFF
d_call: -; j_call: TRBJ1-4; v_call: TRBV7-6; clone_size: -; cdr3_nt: TGTGCCAGCAGCTTAGAGAGCTTCAATTTTGAAAAACTGTTTTTT; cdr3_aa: CASSLESFNFEKLFF
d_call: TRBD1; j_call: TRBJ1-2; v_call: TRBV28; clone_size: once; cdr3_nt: TGTGCCAGCAGTAACAACAGGGGGGGAGGCTACACCTTC; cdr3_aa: CASSNNRGGGYTF
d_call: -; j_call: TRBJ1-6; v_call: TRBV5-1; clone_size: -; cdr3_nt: TGCGCCAGCGGAAGCGGGACCGGTAATTCACCCCTCCACTTT; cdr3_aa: CASGSGTGNSPLHF
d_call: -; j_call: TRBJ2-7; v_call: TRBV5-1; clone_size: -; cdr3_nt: TGCGCCAGCAGCTTGGCCAACTCCTACGAGCAGTACTTC; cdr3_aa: CASSLANSYEQYF
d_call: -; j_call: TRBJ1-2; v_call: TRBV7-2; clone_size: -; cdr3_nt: TGTGCCAGCAGCCCAGGTGGGTTCGGCTATGGCTACACCTTC; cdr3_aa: CASSPGGFGYGYTF
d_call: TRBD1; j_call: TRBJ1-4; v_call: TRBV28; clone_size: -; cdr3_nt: TGTGCCAGCAGTTTGGTCACAGGGGGCAATGAAAAACTGTTTTTT; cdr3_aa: CASSLVTGGNEKLFF
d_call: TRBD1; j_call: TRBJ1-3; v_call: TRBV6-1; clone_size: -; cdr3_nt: TGTGCCAGCAGTGATGGACAGGGGGTAGGAAACACCATATATTTT; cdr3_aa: CASSDGQGVGNTIYF
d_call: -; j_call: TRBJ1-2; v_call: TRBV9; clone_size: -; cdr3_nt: TGTGCCAGCAGCGTAGTGGGGGGAACTGGGGGCTACACCTTC; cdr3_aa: CASSVVGGTGGYTF
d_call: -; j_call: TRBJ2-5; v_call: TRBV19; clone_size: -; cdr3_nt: TGTGCCAGTAGTATAAAGGGGGGGGCAGAGGCCCAGTACTTC; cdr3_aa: CASSIKGGAEAQYF
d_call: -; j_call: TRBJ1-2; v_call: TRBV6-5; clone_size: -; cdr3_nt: TGTGCCAGCAGTTACTCGAAACAGGGAGGGAACTATGGCTACACCTTC; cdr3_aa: CASSYSKQGGNYGYTF
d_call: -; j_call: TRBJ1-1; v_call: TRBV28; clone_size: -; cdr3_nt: TGTGCCAGCAGTTTTAATCTGAACACTGAAGCTTTCTTT; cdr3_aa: CASSFNLNTEAFF
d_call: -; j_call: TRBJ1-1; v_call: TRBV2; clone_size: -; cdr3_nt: TGTGCCAGCAGTGCCCTCTACACTGAAGCTTTCTTT; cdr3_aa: CASSALYTEAFF
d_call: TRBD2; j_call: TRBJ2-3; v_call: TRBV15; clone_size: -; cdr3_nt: TGTGCCACCAGCAGAGAGAAGCGGGGTTACACAGATACGCAGTATTTT; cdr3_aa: CATSREKRGYTDTQYF
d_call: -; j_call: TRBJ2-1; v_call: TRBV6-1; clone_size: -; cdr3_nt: TGTGCCAGCAGTCGCGGACAATCCAACAATGAGCAGTTCTTC; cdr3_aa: CASSRGQSNNEQFF
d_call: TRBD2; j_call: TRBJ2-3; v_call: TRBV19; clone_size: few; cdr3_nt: TGTGCCAGTAGTAAGGAGACTAGCGGCACAGATACGCAGTATTTT; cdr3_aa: CASSKETSGTDTQYF
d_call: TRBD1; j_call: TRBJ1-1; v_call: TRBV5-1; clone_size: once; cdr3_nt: TGCGCCAGCAGCGCGGGACAGGGGTACATGAACACTGAAGCTTTCTTT; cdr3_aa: CASSAGQGYMNTEAFF
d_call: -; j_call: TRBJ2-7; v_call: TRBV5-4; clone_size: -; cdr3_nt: TGTGCCAGCAGCTTGTCCGGCTACGAGCAGTACTTC; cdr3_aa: CASSLSGYEQYF
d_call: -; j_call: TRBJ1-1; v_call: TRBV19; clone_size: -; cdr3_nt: TGTGCCAGTAGTCTTCAGATGAACACTGAAGCTTTCTTT; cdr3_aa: CASSLQMNTEAFF
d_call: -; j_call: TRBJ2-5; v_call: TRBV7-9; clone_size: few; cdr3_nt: TGTTCCAGCAGCTTAGACAGGTCGGGGACCCAGTACTTC; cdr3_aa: CSSSLDRSGTQYF
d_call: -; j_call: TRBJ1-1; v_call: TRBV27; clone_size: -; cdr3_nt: TGTGCCAGCAGTTTCCAGGGTCTGACTGAAGCTTTCTTT; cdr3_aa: CASSFQGLTEAFF
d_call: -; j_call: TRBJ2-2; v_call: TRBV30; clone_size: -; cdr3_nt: TGTGCCTGGAGTGTACTGGGACTGAAAACCGGGGAGCTGTTTTTT; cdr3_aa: CAWSVLGLKTGELFF
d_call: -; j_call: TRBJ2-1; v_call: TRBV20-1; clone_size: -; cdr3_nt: TGCAGTGCTAGTCCTGTCCATGAGCAGTTCTTC; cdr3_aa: CSASPVHEQFF
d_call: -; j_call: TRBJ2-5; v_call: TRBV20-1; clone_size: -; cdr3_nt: TGCAGTGCTAGCGGGGGAGAGACCCAGTACTTC; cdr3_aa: CSASGGETQYF
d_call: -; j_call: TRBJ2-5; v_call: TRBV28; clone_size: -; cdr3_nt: TGTGCCAGCAGTTTAATTAACGGGGATGAGACCCAGTACTTC; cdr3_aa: CASSLINGDETQYF
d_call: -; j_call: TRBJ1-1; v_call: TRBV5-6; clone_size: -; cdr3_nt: TGTGCCAGCAGCTTGCTTGTACAGGGCGAAGCTTTCTTT; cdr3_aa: CASSLLVQGEAFF